The T cell receptor beta chain described here comes from a study of beta chain features in type 1 diabetes. Investigators reverse transcribed all isolated RNA, so they sequenced expressed TCRB transcripts. Data came from immunoSEQ multiplex PCR; TCRdb stores just in-frame clones and leaves some out. The sample includes some 160,000 clones, about 9.8% of them seen just once. Populations isolated by sorting all had purity greater than 95%. The CDR3 spans 15 residues. The germline V gene encodes CDR1 SEHNR and CDR2 FQNEAQ (reference sequence). The V and J ends lost 4 bases and 0 bases respectively, with 13 bases between them.

The chain links TRBV7-9 to TRBJ2-7, with a weak D call TRBD1 (6 bases). The receptor comes from a woman between 18 and 29 years old in good health. The specimen was central memory CD4+ T cells from blood. CDR3 coding DNA: TGTGCCAGCAGCTCGGCCTCGGACAGCTCCTACGAGCAGTACTTC. It translates to CASSSASDSSYEQYF.